This passage covers 28 T cell receptor beta chains from one sample sequenced in a study of blood T cell repertoires in COVID-19. TCRdb's table, derived via immunoSEQ multiplex PCR, lists solely in-frame clones and lacks some. The repertoire includes tens of thousands of clones, about 87% of them detected once, and 13% sits in the top ten. Specimen: peripheral blood. The source is an elderly man with acute or convalescent COVID-19.

The chain employs TRBV12-3 or TRBV12-4 and TRBJ1-2, with 9 bases aligning to TRBD1. The CDR3 has 13 residues. The trim removed 5 bases at V and 4 bases at J, leaving 2 bases unmatched. DNA for the CDR3: TGTGCCAGCAGTCGGACAGGGGCCTATGGCTACACCTTC. Its translation is CASSRTGAYGYTF.

The chain links TRBV18 to TRBJ1-3; TRBD1 might be the D (6 bases). The V end lost 6 bases, the J end lost 0 bases, and 9 bases lay between the germline ends. The CDR3 sequence is 14 residues long. Per the germline V gene, CDR1 is KGHSH and CDR2 is LQKENI. The CDR3 DNA reads as TGTGCCAGCTCCCAGGGGTTCTCTGGAAACACCATATATTTT. It specifies CASSQGFSGNTIYF.

The rearrangement uses TRBV5-6 and TRBJ1-1; 8 positions match TRBD1. The germline V gene has CDR1 SGHDT and CDR2 YYEEEE. The CDR3 sequence is 13 residues long. J was trimmed by 7 bases and V by 4 bases; bases with no gene match: 6. The CDR3 DNA sequence: TGTGCCAGCAGCCAGACAGGGGCCAATGAAGCTTTCTTT. It encodes CASSQTGANEAFF.

This chain links TRBV6-1 with TRBJ1-5; D is undetermined. V was shortened by 2 bases and J by 7 bases, with 9 bases between the two germline ends. The germline CDR1 and CDR2 sequences are MNHNS and SASEGT. CDR3 length equals 13 residues. The CDR3 DNA reads as TGTGCCAGCAGTGAACCCTATCCCCAGCCCCAGCATTTT. It specifies CASSEPYPQPQHF.

The chain is built from TRBV7-2 and TRBJ2-3; 15 bases align to TRBD2. Trimming removed 5 bases from V and 4 bases from J; junction bases left unmatched: 4. Germline CDR1 reads SGHTA; CDR2 reads FQGNSA. This CDR3 comprises 16 residues. CDR3 sequence reads: CASSGGLAGGSDTQYF. CDR3 coding DNA: TGTGCCAGCAGCGGGGGACTAGCGGGGGGCTCAGATACGCAGTATTTT.

The V and J genes are TRBV6-1 and TRBJ1-2; 7 bases fit TRBD1. Germline V gives CDR1 MNHNS, CDR2 SASEGT. Unmatched junction bases numbered 10, after V lost 3 bases and J lost 6 bases. This CDR3 region has 15 residues. CDR3 loop: CASSDPSTGSDGYTF. Written as DNA, the CDR3 is TGTGCCAGCAGTGACCCCTCGACAGGGTCCGATGGCTACACCTTC.

The chain employs TRBV15 and TRBJ2-7; possibly TRBD2 for D (5 bases). This CDR3 contains 18 residues. Trimming left V 0 bases short and J 0 bases short, with 18 bases between. Germline CDR1 is LNHNV and CDR2 is YYDKDF (reference sequence). Here the CDR3 reads CATSRDLGRHQSSYEQYF. CDR3 sequence (DNA): TGTGCCACCAGCAGAGATTTGGGGAGACACCAGAGCTCCTACGAGCAGTACTTC.

This rearrangement joins TRBV6-5 to TRBJ2-2, with 7 nucleotides matching TRBD1. Germline trimming cut 2 bases from V and 6 bases from J; bases unmatched to any gene: 3. There are 14 residues in the CDR3. Germline-derived CDR1 and CDR2 are MNHEY and SVGAGI. CDR3 amino acids: CASSYLGGPGELFF. CDR3 nucleotide sequence: TGTGCCAGCAGTTACCTAGGGGGCCCCGGGGAGCTGTTTTTT.

The gene calls are TRBV5-1 and TRBJ2-3; perhaps TRBD2 as D (7 bases). Trimming took off 1 base at V and 3 bases at J, with 18 bases between the two ends. The V gene's germline CDR1 is SGHRS and CDR2 YFSETQ. The CDR3 loop spans 17 amino acids. The CDR3 region has the DNA TGCGCCAGCAGCTTGTATGGCGGGGGCCCTACTACAGATACGCAGTATTTT. Translated: CASSLYGGGPTTDTQYF.

V usage is TRBV2 and J usage is TRBJ1-1; 10 nucleotides agree with TRBD1. This CDR3 comprises 14 residues. Germline V CDR1 and CDR2: SNHLY, FYNNEI. J gave up 5 bases and V 5 bases, and 5 bases lay outside the gene matches. The CDR3 loop is CASSSTGGWTEAFF. CDR3 nucleotide sequence: TGTGCCAGCAGTTCGACAGGGGGCTGGACTGAAGCTTTCTTT. Filled out from reference TRBV2 and TRBJ1-1, the complete variable domain reads EPEVTQTPSHQVTQMGQEVILRCVPISNHLYFYWYRQILGQKVEFLVSFYNNEISEKSEIFDDQFSVERPDGSNFTLKIRSTKLEDSAMYFCASSSTGGWTEAFFGQGTRLTVV.

V usage is TRBV30 and J usage is TRBJ2-3; unclear D gene. Germline CDR1 reads GTSNPN; CDR2 reads SVGIG (reference sequence). V was cut by 3 bases and J by 4 bases, with 8 bases left in between. This CDR3 contains 12 residues. The CDR3, as DNA: TGTGCCTGGAGGGCATCTTCAGATACGCAGTATTTT. The encoded protein is CAWRASSDTQYF.

This clone was seen a few times. The CDR3 is CASSIDGGRAYNEQFF. As DNA, the CDR3 is TGTGCCAGTAGTATAGATGGAGGGAGGGCCTACAATGAGCAGTTCTTC. The chain links TRBV19 to TRBJ2-1; 7 nucleotides align to TRBD2. CDR1 and CDR2 (germline): LNHDA, SQIVND (reference sequence). The junction had 4 bases not matched to a gene; V was cut back by 0 bases and J by 2 bases. The length of the CDR3 is 16 residues.

The chain is built from TRBV6-5 and TRBJ1-2; maybe TRBD1 (6 bases). The V end lost 7 bases, the J end lost 8 bases, and 20 bases lay between the germline ends. CDR1 MNHEY and CDR2 SVGAGI come from the germline V gene. The CDR3 has 14 residues. The CDR3 DNA reads TGTGCCAGCACACCAACCGGGGGGGCTGGAGGCTACACCTTC. Residues: CASTPTGGAGGYTF.

The chain recombines TRBV6-5 with TRBJ2-3, with 9 bases that match TRBD2. After removal of 5 bases from V and 4 bases from J, the junction contained 7 bases not matched to a gene. Germline values: CDR1 MNHEY, CDR2 SVGAGI. CDR3 size: 15 residues. The CDR3 loop is CASSLRGGVPDTQYF. CDR3 in DNA: TGTGCCAGCAGTCTTCGCGGGGGGGTCCCAGATACGCAGTATTTT.

This rearrangement joins TRBV5-1 to TRBJ1-5; D is unresolved. With 1 base removed from V and 2 bases from J, the gap between germline ends came to 7 bases. The germline V gene has CDR1 SGHRS and CDR2 YFSETQ. The CDR3 spans 14 residues. CDR3 DNA: TGCGCCAGCAGCTTGAGCACAGGCAATCAGCCCCAGCATTTT. This translates into CASSLSTGNQPQHF.

The V gene is TRBV19, the J gene TRBJ2-3, with 11 bases lining up with TRBD2. The CDR3 covers 17 residues. CDR1 LNHDA and CDR2 SQIVND come from the germline V gene (reference sequence). V shed 4 bases and J 6 bases; nucleotides not matched to a gene: 12. The CDR3 DNA sequence: TGTGCCAGTAGTACTTCACTAGCGGGGGAGTTTATGGATACGCAGTATTTT. This encodes CASSTSLAGEFMDTQYF.

This chain links TRBV12-3 or TRBV12-4 with TRBJ1-3, with D unclear. This CDR3 has 12 amino acids. V lost 3 bases, J lost 8 bases, and 8 bases lay in between. The CDR3 here is CASSFRRDTIYF. CDR3 coding DNA: TGTGCCAGCAGTTTTCGGAGGGACACCATATATTTT.

The chain couples TRBV11-3 to TRBJ2-7; 7 bases match TRBD2. V gave up 4 bases and J gave up 6 bases; unmatched junction bases: 9. CDR1 is SGHNT, CDR2 YENEEA, per germline. The CDR3 contains 14 residues. The CDR3 region has the DNA TGTGCCAGCAGCTCCTCCGGGACGGGGGGCGAGCAGTACTTC. Residues: CASSSSGTGGEQYF.

The rearrangement uses TRBV5-1 and TRBJ2-1, with D hard to call. This CDR3 comprises 14 residues. CDR1 SGHRS and CDR2 YFSETQ come from the germline V gene. The V and J ends lost 1 base and 9 bases respectively, with 14 bases between them. The CDR3 reads CASSLKHKKCEQFF. In nucleotides, the CDR3 is TGCGCCAGCAGCTTGAAACATAAGAAGTGTGAGCAGTTCTTC.

The rearrangement uses TRBV6-1 and TRBJ1-4; D is unresolved. This CDR3 contains 14 residues. V was pared by 3 bases and J by 0 bases, with 5 bases between. Per the germline V gene, CDR1 is MNHNS and CDR2 is SASEGT. The CDR3 DNA is TGTGCCAGCAGTGACAGGCCAACTAATGAAAAACTGTTTTTT. Translated: CASSDRPTNEKLFF.

This clone was seen a single time. The chain joins TRBV21-1 to TRBJ1-1; TRBD1, as called in the table, went unchecked against the DNA. TRBV21-1 is described as a pseudogene. CDR3 length equals 16 residues. The CDR3 DNA is TGTGCCAGCAGCAGACTACAGGGGTCCCCGAACACTGAAGCTTTCTTT. Protein: CASSRLQGSPNTEAFF.

This chain uses TRBV18 with TRBJ2-3; the D is unclear. Trimming took off 2 bases at V and 4 bases at J, with 4 bases between the two ends. The CDR3 totals 12 residues. Germline values: CDR1 KGHSH, CDR2 LQKENI. CDR3 region: CASSPSADTQYF. The CDR3 nucleotides read TGTGCCAGCTCACCAAGCGCAGATACGCAGTATTTT.

The chain couples TRBV7-2 to TRBJ1-2; 12 bases match TRBD1. After removal of 5 bases from V and 4 bases from J, the junction contained 2 bases not matched to a gene. This CDR3 spans 14 amino acids. Germline CDR1 reads SGHTA; CDR2 reads FQGNSA. The CDR3 sequence: CASSMGQGAYGYTF. As DNA, the CDR3 is TGTGCCAGCAGCATGGGACAGGGGGCCTATGGCTACACCTTC.

The rearrangement links TRBV29-1 to TRBJ2-1; TRBD1 matches 8 bases. With 6 bases clipped from V and 0 bases from J, the junction kept 7 bases outside the gene matches. The germline gives CDR1 SQVTM, CDR2 ANQGSEA. This CDR3 region has 15 residues. The CDR3 bases are TGCAGCGTGGCAGGGGGCGAGAGCTCCTACAATGAGCAGTTCTTC. This translates into CSVAGGESSYNEQFF.

The rearrangement uses TRBV6-2 or TRBV6-3 and TRBJ1-1; TRBD1 is a possible D gene (6 bases). This CDR3 spans 13 amino acids. Trimming removed 7 bases from V and 7 bases from J, with 16 bases in between. Germline CDR1 and CDR2: MNHEY and SVGEGT. The CDR3 coding sequence is TGTGCCAGCACCCCCTCAGGGGCAGGTGAAGCTTTCTTT. Encoded protein: CASTPSGAGEAFF.

The chain joins TRBV28 to TRBJ1-2; perhaps TRBD1 as D (6 bases). The V end lost 5 bases, the J end lost 6 bases, and 16 bases lay between the germline ends. Germline assignment: CDR1 MDHEN and CDR2 SYDVKM. The CDR3 has 14 residues. In DNA form, the CDR3 reads TGTGCCAGCAGTCTCCCAGGGGAGTTGCATGGCTACACCTTC. Protein product: CASSLPGELHGYTF.

The chain recombines TRBV10-2 with TRBJ1-1, with TRBD1 matching 8 bases. The CDR3 totals 13 residues. The junction had 7 bases not matched to a gene; V was cut back by 10 bases and J by 3 bases. Germline V gene sequence: CDR1 WSHSY, CDR2 SAAADI. The CDR3: CAIQEGQDTEAFF. In DNA form, the CDR3 reads TGCGCCATCCAGGAGGGACAGGACACTGAAGCTTTCTTT.

The rearrangement joins TRBV10-3 to TRBJ2-7, with TRBD1 matching over 8 bases. This CDR3 has 13 amino acids. The germline V gene has CDR1 ENHRY and CDR2 SYGVKD. Trimming at V came to 7 bases and at J to 5 bases, leaving 7 bases not matched to a gene. CDR3 DNA sequence: TGTGCCATCACGGGGACAGGTGTAAACGAGCAGTACTTC. Its translation: CAITGTGVNEQYF.